This T cell receptor beta chain was recovered during a study of blood T cell repertoires in COVID-19. Study as a whole: Sites in the United States, Italy and Spain provided acute and convalescent COVID-19 samples. Sources were T cells, B-cell-depleted T cells, or PBMCs; the material itself was cDNA or gDNA.

From germline, CDR1 is SGHTS and CDR2 YDEGEE. The CDR3 has 15 residues. V lost 4 bases and J 5 bases, leaving 15 bases between the germline ends. In the study's own analysis: Amplification of reference gene primers was used by the study to estimate nucleated cell counts. The protocol was immunoSEQ multiplex PCR, while the TCRdb copy is restricted to in-frame clones and leaves out a portion. Clone size and V and J calls were adopted from that table, with D and trimming inferred from the DNA. The top ten hold roughly 6.3% of the sample, which has 65,000 to 70,000 clones, 60% to 80% seen once. The V and J genes are TRBV5-8 and TRBJ1-4, with no clear D. This sequence was found in an older woman with acute or convalescent COVID-19. The sample consisted of peripheral blood. The CDR3 reads CASSPPSGFNEKLFF. Here the CDR3 DNA reads TGTGCCAGCAGCCCGCCAAGCGGTTTCAATGAAAAACTGTTTTTT.